This is a list of T cell receptor beta chains from one sample in a study of T cells in localized non-small cell lung cancer. The method was immunoSEQ multiplex PCR; TCRdb's version includes in-frame clones alone and lacks a portion of them. Of around 20,000 clones in the sample, about 89% were seen once. The material sequenced was peripheral blood, taken before any cancer treatment. Receptors were obtained from a woman aged 40-69 years with stage I lung adenocarcinoma. Both conserved end residues are part of each CDR3. Each record gives: clone size, CDR3 length, J gene, D gene, V gene, CDR3 DNA, CDR3 protein. D genes are given only for firm matches. Part of the rows lack a size; the others show once, few, many or a class for expanded clones.

NA	17	TRBJ2-3	TRBD2	TRBV15	TGTGCCACCAGCAGGGAACTAGCGGGGGGGCCCGAAGATACGCAGTATTTT	CATSRELAGGPEDTQYF
NA	14	TRBJ2-7	TRBD1	TRBV30	TGTGCCTGGACTGCCGGGACAGGTTCTTACGAGCAGTACTTC	CAWTAGTGSYEQYF
NA	16	TRBJ2-7	TRBD1	TRBV11-2	TGTGCCAGCAGTCCACTAGGGCGGACAGGGGGCTACGAGCAGTACTTC	CASSPLGRTGGYEQYF
NA	14	TRBJ1-1	TRBD1	TRBV7-9	TGTGCCAGCAGCCTCGACAGGGGAGGCACTGAAGCTTTCTTT	CASSLDRGGTEAFF
once	15	TRBJ2-1	NA	TRBV2	TGTGCCAGCAGTGATTTAGCTGGGTCCTACAATGAGCAGTTCTTC	CASSDLAGSYNEQFF
NA	14	TRBJ1-5	NA	TRBV7-2	TGTGCCAGCAGCTTTACCGACCGGAATCAGCCCCAGCATTTT	CASSFTDRNQPQHF
NA	14	TRBJ1-5	NA	TRBV6-5	TGTGCCAGCAGTGGAGGAGGGGACAATCAGCCCCAGCATTTT	CASSGGGDNQPQHF
few	13	TRBJ1-4	NA	TRBV5-8	TGTGCCAGCAACCTACTCAGGGAGGAAAAACTGTTTTTT	CASNLLREEKLFF
NA	14	TRBJ1-2	TRBD1	TRBV28	TGTGCCAGCAGTCAAATGACAGGGACCTATGGCTACACCTTC	CASSQMTGTYGYTF
few	14	TRBJ1-1	NA	TRBV27	TGTGCCAGCATACGGCTGAGGGGTAACACTGAAGCTTTCTTT	CASIRLRGNTEAFF
NA	13	TRBJ2-1	NA	TRBV6-6	TGTGCCAGCTGTCAGGGGTCCTACAATGAGCAGTTCTTC	CASCQGSYNEQFF
NA	14	TRBJ1-3	NA	TRBV6-6	TGTGCCAGCAGTTTCAGGGGCTCTGGAAACACCATATATTTT	CASSFRGSGNTIYF
NA	15	TRBJ2-1	NA	TRBV5-4	TGTGCCAGCAGCTTCGGCCAGCCAACCTACAATGAGCAGTTCTTC	CASSFGQPTYNEQFF
NA	16	TRBJ2-3	TRBD2	TRBV6-6	TGTGCCAGCAGTTACTCGGTACGGGAGGCCGGGGATACGCAGTATTTT	CASSYSVREAGDTQYF
NA	13	TRBJ2-1	TRBD1	TRBV10-1	TGCGCCAGCAGTCAGGACAGGCTGGGTGAGCAGTTCTTC	CASSQDRLGEQFF
NA	15	TRBJ2-4	TRBD1	TRBV5-4	TGTGCCAGCATCCGGGACAGGGGGAAGGAAAACATTCAGTACTTC	CASIRDRGKENIQYF
NA	11	TRBJ2-2	NA	TRBV2	TGTGCCAGCGTCGACAGAAGAGAGCTGTTTTTT	CASVDRRELFF
NA	14	TRBJ2-3	TRBD1	TRBV2	TGTGCCAGCACCCGACAGGGGAGCACAGATACGCAGTATTTT	CASTRQGSTDTQYF
NA	16	TRBJ2-3	NA	TRBV6-1	TGTGCCAGCAGTGAGTTGGGCGGGCCTAGCACAGATACGCAGTATTTT	CASSELGGPSTDTQYF
NA	13	TRBJ1-1	NA	TRBV7-2	TGTGCCAGCAGCGCCCAGGGTCACACTGAAGCTTTCTTT	CASSAQGHTEAFF
once	14	TRBJ1-1	NA	TRBV5-1	TGCGCCAGCAGCGTTGACAGAATGGGCACTGAAGCTTTCTTT	CASSVDRMGTEAFF
once	13	TRBJ2-3	NA	TRBV27	TGTGCCAGCAGGTCCCCTCAAGAAGATACGCAGTATTTT	CASRSPQEDTQYF
NA	14	TRBJ2-3	NA	TRBV18	TGTGCCAGCTCACCCCAATATACCTCGGATACGCAGTATTTT	CASSPQYTSDTQYF
NA	14	TRBJ2-1	NA	TRBV4-2	TGTGCCAGCAGCCAAGTAGGGCGTAACAATGAGCAGTTCTTC	CASSQVGRNNEQFF
NA	15	TRBJ2-1	TRBD2	TRBV19	TGTGCCAGTACTAACCTTCCGGGACTAGGTTATGAGCAGTTCTTC	CASTNLPGLGYEQFF
once	13	TRBJ2-1	TRBD2	TRBV29-1	TGCAGCGTTGAACTAGCGGGGCCCAATGAGCAGTTCTTC	CSVELAGPNEQFF
NA	15	TRBJ2-1	TRBD2	TRBV6-5	TGTGCCAGCAGTCGGGGGGGGGCCCGAAGCAATGAGCAGTTCTTC	CASSRGGARSNEQFF
once	15	TRBJ1-5	NA	TRBV30	TGTGCCTGGAGTGGCGCCGGACAGTTCGATCAGCCCCAGCATTTT	CAWSGAGQFDQPQHF
NA	14	TRBJ2-1	NA	TRBV29-1	TGCAGCGTTGATGACTACCACTCCTACAATGAGCAGTTCTTC	CSVDDYHSYNEQFF
NA	15	TRBJ2-1	TRBD2	TRBV9	TGTGCCAGCAGCCAGGGACTAGCGGGGATCAATGAGCAGTTCTTC	CASSQGLAGINEQFF
once	15	TRBJ2-5	NA	TRBV4-2	TGTGCCAGCAGCCAAGATTCCGGCAGGGAAGAGACCCAGTACTTC	CASSQDSGREETQYF
NA	13	TRBJ2-2	NA	TRBV2	TGTGCCAGCAGGGGGTTGAACACCGGGGAGCTGTTTTTT	CASRGLNTGELFF
NA	14	TRBJ2-4	NA	TRBV5-6	TGTGCCAGCAGCTCCCTAGGATCCGAAAACATTCAGTACTTC	CASSSLGSENIQYF
NA	15	TRBJ1-3	NA	TRBV9	TGTGCCAGCAGCGCCCAGGGGACGACTGGAAACACCATATATTTT	CASSAQGTTGNTIYF
NA	12	TRBJ2-7	TRBD2	TRBV6-5	TGTGCCAGCAGCCAACTAGCGGGCGAGCAGTACTTC	CASSQLAGEQYF
NA	14	TRBJ1-2	NA	TRBV2	TGTGCCAGCATCCCAGGGAGTGCGTCAGATGGCTACACCTTC	CASIPGSASDGYTF
NA	14	TRBJ1-1	NA	TRBV6-5	TGTGCCAGCAGGTCAACGGTGGGAAACACTGAAGCTTTCTTT	CASRSTVGNTEAFF
NA	18	TRBJ2-2	TRBD2	TRBV7-2	TGTGCCAGCAGCTACCATGGGACTAGCCGTACGAACACCGGGGAGCTGTTTTTT	CASSYHGTSRTNTGELFF
NA	13	TRBJ2-3	TRBD2	TRBV2	TGTGCCAGCATTTTGACCGGGAGGAGAACGCAGTATTTT	CASILTGRRTQYF
once	13	TRBJ2-5	NA	TRBV19	TGTGCCAGTAGTATCGAGGGGGAAGAGACCCAGTACTTC	CASSIEGEETQYF
NA	14	TRBJ1-1	TRBD1	TRBV10-3	TGTGCCATCAGGATGACAGGGGCGGGCACTGAAGCTTTCTTT	CAIRMTGAGTEAFF